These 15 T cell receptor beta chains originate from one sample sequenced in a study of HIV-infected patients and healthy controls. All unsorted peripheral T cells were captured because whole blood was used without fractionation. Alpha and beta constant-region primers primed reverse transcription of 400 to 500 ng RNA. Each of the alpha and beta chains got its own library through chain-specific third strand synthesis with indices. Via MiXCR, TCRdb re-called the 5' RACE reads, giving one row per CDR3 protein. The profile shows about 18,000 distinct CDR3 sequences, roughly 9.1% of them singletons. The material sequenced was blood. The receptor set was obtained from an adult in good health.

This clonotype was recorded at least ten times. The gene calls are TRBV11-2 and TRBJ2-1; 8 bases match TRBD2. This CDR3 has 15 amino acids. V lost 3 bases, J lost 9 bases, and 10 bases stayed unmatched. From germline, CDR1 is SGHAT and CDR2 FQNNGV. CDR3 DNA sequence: TGTGCCAGCAGCTTCCAAGCGGGAGTCTTGGGTGAGCAGTTCTTC. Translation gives CASSFQAGVLGEQFF.

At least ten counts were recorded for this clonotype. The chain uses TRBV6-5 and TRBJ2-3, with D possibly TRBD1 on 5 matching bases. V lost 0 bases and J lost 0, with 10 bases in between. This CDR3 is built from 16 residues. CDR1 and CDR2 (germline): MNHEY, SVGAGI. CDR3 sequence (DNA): TGTGCCAGCAGTTACTCCGACAGAACTAGCACAGATACGCAGTATTTT. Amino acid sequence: CASSYSDRTSTDTQYF.

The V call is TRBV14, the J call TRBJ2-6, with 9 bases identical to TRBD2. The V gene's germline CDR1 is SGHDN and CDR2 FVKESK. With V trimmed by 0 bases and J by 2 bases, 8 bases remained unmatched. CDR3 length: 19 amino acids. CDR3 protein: CASSQDWRLAGTGANVLTF. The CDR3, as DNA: TGTGCCAGCAGCCAAGATTGGCGTCTAGCGGGAACTGGGGCCAACGTCCTGACTTTC.

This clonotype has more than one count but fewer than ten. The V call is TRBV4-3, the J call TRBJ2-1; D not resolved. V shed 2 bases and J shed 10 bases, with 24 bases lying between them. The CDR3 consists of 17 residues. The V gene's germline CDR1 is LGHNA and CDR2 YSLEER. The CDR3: CASSQSPDLYKGREQFF. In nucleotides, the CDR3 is TGCGCCAGCAGCCAATCTCCCGATCTCTACAAAGGTCGGGAGCAGTTCTTC.

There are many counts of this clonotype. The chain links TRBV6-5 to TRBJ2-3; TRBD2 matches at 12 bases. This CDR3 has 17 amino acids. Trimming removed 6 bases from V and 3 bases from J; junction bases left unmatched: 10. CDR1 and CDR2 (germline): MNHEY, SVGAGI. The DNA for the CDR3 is TGTGCCAGCAGGTCCCTAGCGGGAGGGAGGGGGACAGATACGCAGTATTTT. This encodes CASRSLAGGRGTDTQYF.

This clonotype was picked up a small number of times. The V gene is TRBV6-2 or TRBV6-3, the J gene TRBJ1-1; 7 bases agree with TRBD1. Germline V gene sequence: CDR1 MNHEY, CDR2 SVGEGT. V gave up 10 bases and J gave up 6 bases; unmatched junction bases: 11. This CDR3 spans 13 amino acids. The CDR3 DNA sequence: TGTGCCATCAAGACAGGGACCGCTCCTGAAGCTTTCTTT. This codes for CAIKTGTAPEAFF.

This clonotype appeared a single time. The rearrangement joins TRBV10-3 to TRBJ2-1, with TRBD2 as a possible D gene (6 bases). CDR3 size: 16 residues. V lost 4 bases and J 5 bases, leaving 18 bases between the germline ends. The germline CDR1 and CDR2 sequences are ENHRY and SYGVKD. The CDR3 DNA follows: TGTGCCATCAGTGCCCGGGACGGGAGAGCGGACAATGAGCAGTTCTTC. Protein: CAISARDGRADNEQFF.

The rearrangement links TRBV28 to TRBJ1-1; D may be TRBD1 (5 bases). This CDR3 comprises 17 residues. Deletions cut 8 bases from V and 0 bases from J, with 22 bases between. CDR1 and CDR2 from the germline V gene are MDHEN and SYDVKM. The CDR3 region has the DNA TGTGCCAGCCTATTCTCCCCCCTTGCGGGGCTGAACACTGAAGCTTTCTTT. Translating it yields CASLFSPLAGLNTEAFF. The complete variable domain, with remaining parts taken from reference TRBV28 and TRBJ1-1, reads DVKVTQSSRYLVKRTGEKVFLECVQDMDHENMFWYRQDPGLGLRLIYFSYDVKMKEKGDIPEGYSVSREKKERFSLILESASTNQTSMYLCASLFSPLAGLNTEAFFGQGTRLTVV.

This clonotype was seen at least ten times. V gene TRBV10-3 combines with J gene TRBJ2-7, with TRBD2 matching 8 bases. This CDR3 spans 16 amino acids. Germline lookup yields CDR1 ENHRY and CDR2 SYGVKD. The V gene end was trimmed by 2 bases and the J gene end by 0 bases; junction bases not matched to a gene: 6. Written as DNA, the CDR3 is TGTGCCATCAGTGAGGTCGGGGGGGGTACCTCCTACGAGCAGTACTTC. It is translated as CAISEVGGGTSYEQYF.

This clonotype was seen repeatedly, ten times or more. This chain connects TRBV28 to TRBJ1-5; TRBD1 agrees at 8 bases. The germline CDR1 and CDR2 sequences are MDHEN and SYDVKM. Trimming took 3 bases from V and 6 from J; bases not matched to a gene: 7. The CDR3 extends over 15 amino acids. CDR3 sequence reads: CASSFRTGIGQPQHF. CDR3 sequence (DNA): TGTGCCAGCAGTTTTCGGACAGGGATCGGTCAGCCCCAGCATTTT. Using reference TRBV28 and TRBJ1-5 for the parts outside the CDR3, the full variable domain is DVKVTQSSRYLVKRTGEKVFLECVQDMDHENMFWYRQDPGLGLRLIYFSYDVKMKEKGDIPEGYSVSREKKERFSLILESASTNQTSMYLCASSFRTGIGQPQHFGDGTRLSIL.

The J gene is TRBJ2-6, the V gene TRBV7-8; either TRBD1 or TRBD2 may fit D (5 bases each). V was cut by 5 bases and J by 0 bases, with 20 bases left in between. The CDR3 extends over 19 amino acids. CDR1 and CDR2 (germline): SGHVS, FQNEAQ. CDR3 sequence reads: CASSPNRDASGSGANVLTF. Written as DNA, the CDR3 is TGTGCCAGCAGCCCGAACCGGGACGCAAGCGGCTCTGGGGCCAACGTCCTGACTTTC.

The CDR3 DNA follows: TGTGCCAGCAGTAAACCTGCGAACGAGCAGTACTTC. As protein: CASSKPANEQYF. The chain combines TRBV7-2 with TRBJ2-7; unclear D gene. Per germline, CDR1 SGHTA and CDR2 FQGNSA. The CDR3 has 12 residues. The V end was cut by 6 bases, the J end by 5 bases, with 11 bases between.

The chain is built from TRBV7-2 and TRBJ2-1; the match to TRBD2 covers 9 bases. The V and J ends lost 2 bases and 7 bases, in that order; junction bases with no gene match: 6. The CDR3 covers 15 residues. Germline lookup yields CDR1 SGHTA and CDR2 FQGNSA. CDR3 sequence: CASSLSSGSTNEQFF. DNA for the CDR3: TGTGCCAGCAGCTTAAGTAGCGGGAGTACGAATGAGCAGTTCTTC.

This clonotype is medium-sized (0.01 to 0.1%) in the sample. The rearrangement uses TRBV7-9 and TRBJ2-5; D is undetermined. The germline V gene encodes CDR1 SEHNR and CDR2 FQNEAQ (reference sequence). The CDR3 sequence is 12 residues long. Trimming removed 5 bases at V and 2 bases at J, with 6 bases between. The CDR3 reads CASSPSQETQYF. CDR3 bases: TGTGCCAGCAGCCCCTCTCAAGAGACCCAGTACTTC.

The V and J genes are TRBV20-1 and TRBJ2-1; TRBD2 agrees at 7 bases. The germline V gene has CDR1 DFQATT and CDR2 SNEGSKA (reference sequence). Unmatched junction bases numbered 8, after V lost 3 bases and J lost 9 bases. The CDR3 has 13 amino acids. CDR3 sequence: CSASLLAWGEQFF. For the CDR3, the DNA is TGCAGTGCTAGCCTACTAGCGTGGGGTGAGCAGTTCTTC.